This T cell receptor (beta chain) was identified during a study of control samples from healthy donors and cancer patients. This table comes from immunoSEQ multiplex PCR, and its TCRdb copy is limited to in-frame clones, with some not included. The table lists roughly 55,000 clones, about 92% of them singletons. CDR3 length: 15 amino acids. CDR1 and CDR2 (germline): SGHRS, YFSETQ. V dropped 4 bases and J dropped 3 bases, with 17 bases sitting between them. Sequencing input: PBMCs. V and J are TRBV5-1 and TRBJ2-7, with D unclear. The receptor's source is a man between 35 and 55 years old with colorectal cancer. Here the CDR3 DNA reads TGCGCCAGCAGCCCATACCCCACAGAGAGCTACGAGCAGTACTTC. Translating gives CASSPYPTESYEQYF.